The clone carrying this T cell receptor (beta chain) showed up many times. What it binds is not known. This sample stems from a study of T cell repertoires in cytomegalovirus infection. Study background: Carrying CMV and the relevant HLA type showed in public TCR beta signatures. Study-level results: Clonotypes of TCR beta that were HLA-C-restricted and CMV-specific dominated the ex vivo response. Cumulative public TCR beta family frequency identified carriers of CMV plus the relevant HLA.

One entry per CDR3 protein, called by TCRdb with MiXCR from the reads. Of about 260,000 distinct CDR3 sequences listed, about 13% are singletons. Trimming cost V 0 bases and J 7 bases; bases outside gene matches: 8. The V gene's germline CDR1 is SGHTA and CDR2 FQGTGA. The length of the CDR3 is 17 residues. Sequencing used PBMCs. The receptor comes from a human donor in good health (CMV status not recorded). Some clones in this sample may be carry-over from other donors' samples. The rearrangement links TRBV7-3 to TRBJ2-2, with 10 bases that match TRBD2. The CDR3 sequence: CASSLTGASGRDGELFF. The CDR3, as DNA: TGTGCCAGCAGCTTAACGGGGGCTAGCGGGAGAGACGGGGAGCTGTTTTTT.